A selection of T cell receptor beta chains follows, all from one sample in a study of Ad26.COV2.S vaccination and SARS-CoV-2 variants. Some clones are missing from TCRdb's copy, which holds only in-frame ones; the method was immunoSEQ multiplex PCR. The sample lists fewer than 400,000 clones; 70% to 90% were seen once. Sample: peripheral blood, taken in a trial of Ad26.COV2.S vaccine versus placebo. These receptors all come from a person between 18 and 65 years old who received the Ad26.COV2.S COVID-19 vaccine or a placebo. Each CDR3 is given with its conserved first and last residue. A D gene is named only where the DNA matches it firmly. The size field is filled for only some rows; it gives once, few, many or a size class.

>TRBJ2-7|TRBV3-1/TRBV3-2|-|-
TGTGCCAGCAGCCAATCTCGGGGGAGACCCTACGAGCAGTACTTC
CASSQSRGRPYEQYF
>TRBJ2-5|TRBV7-2|-|-
TGTGCCAGCAGCTCAGACCACACCCGGAAGACCCAGTACTTC
CASSSDHTRKTQYF
>TRBJ2-5|TRBV5-6|TRBD1|-
TGTGCCAGCAGCTTGGGGGGCCAACCAAAACTGACAGGGAGTAGCCAGTACTTC
CASSLGGQPKLTGSSQYF
>TRBJ2-7|TRBV2|-|-
TGTGCCAGCATTTTGCAGGAAGCCTCCTACGAGCAGTACTTC
CASILQEASYEQYF
>TRBJ2-5|TRBV14|-|-
TGTGCCAGCAGCCAGGGGCTGAAAGAGACCCAGTACTTC
CASSQGLKETQYF
>TRBJ1-2|TRBV19|TRBD1|-
TGTGCCAGTTACAGGGGAGCAGGGTATGGCTACACCTTC
CASYRGAGYGYTF
>TRBJ2-5|TRBV18|-|-
TGTGCCAGCTCAATGGGGGGCGGAGAGACCCAGTACTTC
CASSMGGGETQYF
>TRBJ2-3|TRBV2|-|-
TGTGCCAGCAGTCAACAGGGTCGGGAGGCAGATACGCAGTATTTT
CASSQQGREADTQYF
>TRBJ1-1|TRBV29-1|TRBD1|-
TGCAGCGTAGTCGACAGGGCCATGAACACTGAAGCTTTCTTT
CSVVDRAMNTEAFF
>TRBJ1-1|TRBV13|TRBD1|-
TGTGCCAGCAGCTCCGGGACAGGGCCTTTTTACACTGAAGCTTTCTTT
CASSSGTGPFYTEAFF
>TRBJ1-2|TRBV30|-|-
TGTGCCTGGAGTGTAGGGGGGCTGGATGGCTACACCTTC
CAWSVGGLDGYTF
>TRBJ1-4|TRBV4-1|TRBD1|-
TGCGCCAGCAGCCACCCGACAGGGGGCGTTGGAAAACTGTTTTTT
CASSHPTGGVGKLFF
>TRBJ1-5|TRBV4-3|-|once
TGCGCCAGCAGCCAATCGGCGGGTAGCAATCAGCCCCAGCATTTT
CASSQSAGSNQPQHF
>TRBJ1-2|TRBV6-5|-|-
TGTGCCACCCGGAAGCATCATGGGGGTGGCTACACCTTC
CATRKHHGGGYTF
>TRBJ2-5|TRBV20-1|-|-
TGCAGTGCTAGTAACGGGGCGAGGACCCAGTACTTC
CSASNGARTQYF
>TRBJ1-1|TRBV7-2|-|-
TGTGCCAGCAGCTTAGCGCTGGGAGCTGAAGCTTTCTTT
CASSLALGAEAFF
>TRBJ1-1|TRBV6-6|TRBD1|-
TGTGCCAGCATCGAGACAGGGGGCTTGCCTGAAGCTTTCTTT
CASIETGGLPEAFF
>TRBJ1-1|TRBV7-9|TRBD1|-
TGTGCCAGCAGCTTAAACAGGGGGAGGGACACTGAAGCTTTCTTT
CASSLNRGRDTEAFF
>TRBJ2-7|TRBV7-6|-|-
TGTGCCAGCAGCTTTTTAACAGCAGGGACCGCCGAGCAGTACTTC
CASSFLTAGTAEQYF
>TRBJ1-2|TRBV30|-|few
TGTGCCTGGAGTAGCGGGACGCCTAACTATGGCTACACCTTC
CAWSSGTPNYGYTF
>TRBJ1-4|TRBV5-1|TRBD1|-
TGCGCCAGCAGCCCCGGACAGGGTTGGGATGCAACTAATGAAAAACTGTTTTTT
CASSPGQGWDATNEKLFF
>TRBJ2-7|TRBV7-8|TRBD2|-
TGTGCCAGCAGCTCACCGGGACTAGACTACGAGCAGTACTTC
CASSSPGLDYEQYF